This T cell receptor beta chain derives from a study of cytomegalovirus exposure and HLA in healthy donors. Study-wide points: Under in vitro conditions, a few CMV-associated chains were confirmed as specific for CMV antigens. According to an earlier analysis, most TCR beta V segments yielded productive rearrangements about 87% or about 30% of the time. Analyzed later, most CMV-associated TCR beta chains appeared HLA-restricted.

Germline assignment: CDR1 SGHAT and CDR2 FQNNGV. This CDR3 is built from 15 residues. Trimming took 5 bases from V and 0 from J, leaving 14 bases between them. As to this clone: Its antigen is not known.

Primers for the PCR totalled 60 Vbeta and 13 Jbeta. Assay: immunoSEQ multiplex PCR; the TCRdb copy retains only in-frame clones and omits some. The table lists fewer than 200,000 clones, around four fifths of them singletons. Sequencing was carried out using PBMCs. The V and J genes are TRBV11-2 and TRBJ2-7; a weak D match, TRBD2 (5 bases). This TCR derives from a woman in her forties or fifties in good health and CMV-seronegative. Here the CDR3 DNA reads TGTGCCAGCAGCCCTGGACTCGAACGCTCCTACGAGCAGTACTTC. This gives the protein CASSPGLERSYEQYF. Using reference TRBV11-2 and TRBJ2-7 for the parts outside the CDR3, the full variable domain is EAGVAQSPRYKIIEKRQSVAFWCNPISGHATLYWYQQILGQGPKLLIQFQNNGVVDDSQLPKDRFSAERLKGVDSTLKIQPAKLEDSAVYLCASSPGLERSYEQYFGPGTRLTVT.